These T cell receptor beta chains were read from a single sample in a study of blood T cells in healthy people across ages. Via MiXCR, TCRdb re-called the 5' RACE reads, giving one row per CDR3 protein. Of about 1.5 million distinct CDR3 sequences listed, around 39% were seen once; the top ten hold approximately 7.9%. Specimen: blood. The source of these receptors is a woman aged 18-29 years in good health. The CDR3 runs from the conserved cysteine through the conserved F or W. Fields, in order: clone size, J gene, V gene, D gene, CDR3 DNA, CDR3 protein. The D gene is left open where the match is weak. A clone size is listed for some rows: how often the clone was seen (once, few, many), or a class if it is expanded.

size: .; J: TRBJ2-3; V: TRBV11-2; D: .; DNA: TGTGCCAGCTCTTTAGCGGAAGGACGCACAGATACGCAGTATTTT; CDR3: CASSLAEGRTDTQYF
size: .; J: TRBJ1-1; V: TRBV14; D: .; DNA: TGTGCCAGCAGCCACAGGGGAGTAGGGACTGAAGCTTTCTTT; CDR3: CASSHRGVGTEAFF
size: .; J: TRBJ2-6; V: TRBV29-1; D: .; DNA: TGCAGCGTTGGTGGCGGCTCCTCTGGGGCCAACGTCCTGACTTTC; CDR3: CSVGGGSSGANVLTF
size: .; J: TRBJ2-5; V: TRBV20-1; D: .; DNA: TGCAGTGCTAGAGAGTGGGGATCCGGGCTGTCTAGAGAGCAGTACTTC; CDR3: CSAREWGSGLSREQYF
size: .; J: TRBJ1-1; V: TRBV3-1; D: .; DNA: TGTGCCATCAGCCAAACTGGCACCATGAACACTGAAGCTTTCTTT; CDR3: CAISQTGTMNTEAFF
size: .; J: TRBJ2-5; V: TRBV30; D: TRBD2; DNA: TGTGCCTGGAGTAGGACGAGCGGGATTGGGACCCAGTACTTC; CDR3: CAWSRTSGIGTQYF
size: .; J: TRBJ2-5; V: TRBV4-1; D: TRBD2; DNA: TGCGCCAGCAGCCCAATAGCGGGGTACAATGAGCAGTACTTC; CDR3: CASSPIAGYNEQYF
size: .; J: TRBJ1-1; V: TRBV5-1; D: .; DNA: TGCGCCAGCAGCTTGGCCCCAGTCGGGAACACTGAAGCTTTCTTT; CDR3: CASSLAPVGNTEAFF
size: .; J: TRBJ2-7; V: TRBV9; D: TRBD1; DNA: TGTGCCAGCACCCACGGACAGGGAGGCGAGCAGTACTTC; CDR3: CASTHGQGGEQYF
size: .; J: TRBJ2-7; V: TRBV2; D: .; DNA: TGTGCCAGCAGTGTATGGCAGGATGCCTACGAGCAGTACTTC; CDR3: CASSVWQDAYEQYF
size: few; J: TRBJ2-7; V: TRBV25-1; D: .; DNA: TGTGCCAGCAGTGACTGGACTGCCTCCTACGAGCAGTACTTC; CDR3: CASSDWTASYEQYF
size: few; J: TRBJ2-7; V: TRBV4-1; D: .; DNA: TGCGCCAGCAGCCAAGATTTGGGCCCATGGAGGGAGCAGTACTTC; CDR3: CASSQDLGPWREQYF
size: .; J: TRBJ2-7; V: TRBV27; D: .; DNA: TGTGCCAGCAGGCCCGGATCCGCAACTTTCGAGCAGTACTTC; CDR3: CASRPGSATFEQYF
size: .; J: TRBJ2-1; V: TRBV6-6; D: .; DNA: TGTGCCAGCAGTTACTATGCAGGAACCTACAATGAGCAGTTCTTC; CDR3: CASSYYAGTYNEQFF
size: few; J: TRBJ1-6; V: TRBV6-1; D: .; DNA: TGTGCCAGCAGTGAACGGGGTTTAGGATCACCCCTCCACTTT; CDR3: CASSERGLGSPLHF
size: .; J: TRBJ2-3; V: TRBV27; D: .; DNA: TGTGCCAGCAGTGTATCTGGGAACACAGATACGCAGTATTTT; CDR3: CASSVSGNTDTQYF
size: .; J: TRBJ2-1; V: TRBV7-2; D: .; DNA: TGTGCCAGCAGCCCCACCCCGGGACTCCCAAGGGATGAGCAGTTCTTC; CDR3: CASSPTPGLPRDEQFF
size: .; J: TRBJ1-2; V: TRBV6-1; D: .; DNA: TGTGCCAGCAGTCTTGACTTGGACCTCCTTTTTAACTATGGCTACACCTTC; CDR3: CASSLDLDLLFNYGYTF
size: .; J: TRBJ1-2; V: TRBV27; D: .; DNA: TGTGCCAGCAGTTTAAGAGGGGGATCGGGGGGCTACACCTTC; CDR3: CASSLRGGSGGYTF
size: .; J: TRBJ2-7; V: TRBV29-1; D: TRBD1; DNA: TGCAGCGTTGTTATGAGGGACAGGGAGGCCTACGAGCAGTACTTC; CDR3: CSVVMRDREAYEQYF
size: few; J: TRBJ2-3; V: TRBV20-1; D: .; DNA: TGCAGTGCTCGGAGCCGTGGCACAGATACGCAGTATTTT; CDR3: CSARSRGTDTQYF
size: .; J: TRBJ2-6; V: TRBV28; D: TRBD2; DNA: TGTGCCAGCAGTCAACTCTCTAGCGGAGGCTCTGGGGCCAACGTCCTGACTTTC; CDR3: CASSQLSSGGSGANVLTF
size: .; J: TRBJ1-3; V: TRBV25-1; D: .; DNA: TGTGCCAGCAGTGAATATTTCGGGGGGCCGAGGGATAGCTCTGGAAACACCATATATTTT; CDR3: CASSEYFGGPRDSSGNTIYF
size: .; J: TRBJ2-7; V: TRBV13; D: .; DNA: TGTGCCAGCAGCTCCACTCGCGGGACCTACGAGCAGTACTTC; CDR3: CASSSTRGTYEQYF
size: few; J: TRBJ2-7; V: TRBV6-5; D: TRBD2; DNA: TGTGCCAGCAGAACCGGGACTAGCGTCTACGAGCAGTACTTC; CDR3: CASRTGTSVYEQYF
size: .; J: TRBJ2-3; V: TRBV20-1; D: TRBD2; DNA: TGCAGTGCTCCCCCCTCTAGCGGGAGTCTGAATACGCAGTATTTT; CDR3: CSAPPSSGSLNTQYF
size: .; J: TRBJ2-1; V: TRBV18; D: TRBD2; DNA: TGTGCCAGCTCACCTAGGTCTAGCGGGGAAGTAAGTCATGAGCAGTTCTTC; CDR3: CASSPRSSGEVSHEQFF
size: .; J: TRBJ2-3; V: TRBV5-1; D: .; DNA: TGCGCCAGCAGCAGGACAGAGGTTCGGGATACGCAGTATTTT; CDR3: CASSRTEVRDTQYF
size: .; J: TRBJ2-3; V: TRBV27; D: TRBD2; DNA: TGTGCCAGCACTTCGACTAGCGGTACGCAGTATTTT; CDR3: CASTSTSGTQYF
size: .; J: TRBJ2-5; V: TRBV28; D: .; DNA: TGTGCCAGCAGATCGGAGAGGAGGAGCAGGGTCCGTGAGACCCAGTACTTC; CDR3: CASRSERRSRVRETQYF
size: few; J: TRBJ2-1; V: TRBV29-1; D: TRBD2; DNA: TGCAGCGTTGAAAGTCTAGCGGGCGCATGGGGCTCCTACAATGAGCAGTTCTTC; CDR3: CSVESLAGAWGSYNEQFF
size: .; J: TRBJ1-4; V: TRBV7-8; D: .; DNA: TGTGCCAGCAGCTGGGGCCAGGGGATGGGTAATGAAAAACTGTTTTTT; CDR3: CASSWGQGMGNEKLFF
size: few; J: TRBJ1-4; V: TRBV29-1; D: .; DNA: TGCAGCGTTGCCGGGGGCGCTCTCAATGAAAAACTGTTTTTT; CDR3: CSVAGGALNEKLFF
size: few; J: TRBJ2-5; V: TRBV6-5; D: TRBD1; DNA: TGTGCCAGCAGTTACTCGATCGGGACAGGGGGACAAAAAGAGACCCAGTACTTC; CDR3: CASSYSIGTGGQKETQYF
size: .; J: TRBJ1-1; V: TRBV29-1; D: .; DNA: TGCAGCGTTGAAGGTTACAAGGAAGCTTTCTTT; CDR3: CSVEGYKEAFF
size: few; J: TRBJ1-2; V: TRBV19; D: TRBD1; DNA: TGTGCCAGTAACAGGGGGCCAGAGTTGGGAATCTATGGCTACACCTTC; CDR3: CASNRGPELGIYGYTF
size: once; J: TRBJ2-7; V: TRBV5-1; D: .; DNA: TGCGCCAGCAGCTTGAGGGGGATAGCTGACTACGAGCAGTACTTC; CDR3: CASSLRGIADYEQYF
size: .; J: TRBJ2-2; V: TRBV28; D: .; DNA: TGTGCCAGCAGTCCTATGGTACTCACCGGGGAGCTGTTTTTT; CDR3: CASSPMVLTGELFF
size: few; J: TRBJ1-1; V: TRBV29-1; D: .; DNA: TGCAGTGGCATGAACACTGAAGCTTTCTTT; CDR3: CSGMNTEAFF
size: many; J: TRBJ2-1; V: TRBV5-1; D: TRBD2; DNA: TGCGCCAGCAGCTTTACAGGACTAGCGGGAGGAAGCGATGAGCAGTTCTTC; CDR3: CASSFTGLAGGSDEQFF
size: .; J: TRBJ1-5; V: TRBV20-1; D: .; DNA: TGCAGTGCTAGACAGGGCTTGGCCCAGCATTTT; CDR3: CSARQGLAQHF
size: .; J: TRBJ1-5; V: TRBV15; D: TRBD1; DNA: TGTGCCACCTCAAGGGACAGGGTTACTAATCAGCCCCAGCATTTT; CDR3: CATSRDRVTNQPQHF
size: .; J: TRBJ1-1; V: TRBV6-2/TRBV6-3; D: .; DNA: TGTGCCAGCAGTGACCAGGATATTACCGCAGCTTTCTTT; CDR3: CASSDQDITAAFF